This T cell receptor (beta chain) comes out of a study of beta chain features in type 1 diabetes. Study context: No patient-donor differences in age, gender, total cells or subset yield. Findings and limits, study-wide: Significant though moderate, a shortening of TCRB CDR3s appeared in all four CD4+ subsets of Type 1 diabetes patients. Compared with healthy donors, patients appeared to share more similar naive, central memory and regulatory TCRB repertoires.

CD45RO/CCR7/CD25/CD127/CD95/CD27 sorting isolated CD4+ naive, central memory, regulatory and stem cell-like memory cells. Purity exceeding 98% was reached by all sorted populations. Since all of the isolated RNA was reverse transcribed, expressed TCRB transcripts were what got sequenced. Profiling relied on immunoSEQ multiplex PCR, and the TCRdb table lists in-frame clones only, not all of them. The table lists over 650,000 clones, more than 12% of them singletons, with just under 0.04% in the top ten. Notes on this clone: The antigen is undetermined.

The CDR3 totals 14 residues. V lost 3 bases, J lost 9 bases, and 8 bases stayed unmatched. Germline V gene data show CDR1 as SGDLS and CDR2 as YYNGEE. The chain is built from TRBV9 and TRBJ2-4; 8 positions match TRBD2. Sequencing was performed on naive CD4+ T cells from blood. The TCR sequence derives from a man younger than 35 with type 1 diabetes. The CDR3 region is CASSAPRGGGIQYF. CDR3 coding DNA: TGTGCCAGCAGCGCCCCTCGGGGGGGCGGCATTCAGTACTTC. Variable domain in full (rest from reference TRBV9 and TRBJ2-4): DSGVTQTPKHLITATGQRVTLRCSPRSGDLSVYWYQQSLDQGLQFLIQYYNGEERAKGNILERFSAQQFPDLHSELNLSSLELGDSALYFCASSAPRGGGIQYFGAGTRLSVL.